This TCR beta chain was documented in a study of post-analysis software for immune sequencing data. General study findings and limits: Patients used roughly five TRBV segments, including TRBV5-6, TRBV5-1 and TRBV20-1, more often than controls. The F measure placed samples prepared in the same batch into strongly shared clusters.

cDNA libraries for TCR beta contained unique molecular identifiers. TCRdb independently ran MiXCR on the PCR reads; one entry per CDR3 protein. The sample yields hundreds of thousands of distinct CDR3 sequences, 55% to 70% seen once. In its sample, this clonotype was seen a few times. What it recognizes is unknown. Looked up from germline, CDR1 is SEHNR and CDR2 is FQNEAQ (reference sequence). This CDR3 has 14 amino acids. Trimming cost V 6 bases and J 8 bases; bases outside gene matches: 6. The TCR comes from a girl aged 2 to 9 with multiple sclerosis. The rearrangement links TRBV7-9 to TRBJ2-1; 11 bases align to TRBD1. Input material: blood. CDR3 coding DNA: TGTGCCAGCAGTCCGGGACAGGGGGTCGATGAGCAGTTCTTC. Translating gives CASSPGQGVDEQFF.